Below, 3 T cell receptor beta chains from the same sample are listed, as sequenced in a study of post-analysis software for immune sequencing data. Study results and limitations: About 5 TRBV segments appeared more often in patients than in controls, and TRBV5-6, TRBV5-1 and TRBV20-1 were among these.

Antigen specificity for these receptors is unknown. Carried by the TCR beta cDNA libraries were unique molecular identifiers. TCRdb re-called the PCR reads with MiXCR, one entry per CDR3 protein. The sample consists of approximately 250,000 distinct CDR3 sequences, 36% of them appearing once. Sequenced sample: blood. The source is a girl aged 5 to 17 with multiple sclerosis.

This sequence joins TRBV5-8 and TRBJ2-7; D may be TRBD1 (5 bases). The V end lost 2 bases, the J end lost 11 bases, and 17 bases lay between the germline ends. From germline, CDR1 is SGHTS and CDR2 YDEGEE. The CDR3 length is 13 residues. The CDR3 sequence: CASSFPGRVREYF. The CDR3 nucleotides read TGTGCCAGCAGCTTTCCCGGCAGGGTTAGGGAGTACTTC.

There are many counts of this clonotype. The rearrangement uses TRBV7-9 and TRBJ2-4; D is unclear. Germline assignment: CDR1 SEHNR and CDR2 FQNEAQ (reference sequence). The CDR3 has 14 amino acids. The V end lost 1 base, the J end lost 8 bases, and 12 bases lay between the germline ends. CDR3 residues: CASSLGMTSDIQYF. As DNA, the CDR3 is TGTGCCAGCAGCTTAGGGATGACCTCGGACATTCAGTACTTC.

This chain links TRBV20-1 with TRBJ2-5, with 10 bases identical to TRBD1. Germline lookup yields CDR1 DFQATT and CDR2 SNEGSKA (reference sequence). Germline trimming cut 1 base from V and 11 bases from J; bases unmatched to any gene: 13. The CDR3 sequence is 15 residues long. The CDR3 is CSARAEDRGCNEQYF. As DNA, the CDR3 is TGCAGTGCTAGAGCTGAGGACAGGGGGTGCAATGAGCAGTACTTC.